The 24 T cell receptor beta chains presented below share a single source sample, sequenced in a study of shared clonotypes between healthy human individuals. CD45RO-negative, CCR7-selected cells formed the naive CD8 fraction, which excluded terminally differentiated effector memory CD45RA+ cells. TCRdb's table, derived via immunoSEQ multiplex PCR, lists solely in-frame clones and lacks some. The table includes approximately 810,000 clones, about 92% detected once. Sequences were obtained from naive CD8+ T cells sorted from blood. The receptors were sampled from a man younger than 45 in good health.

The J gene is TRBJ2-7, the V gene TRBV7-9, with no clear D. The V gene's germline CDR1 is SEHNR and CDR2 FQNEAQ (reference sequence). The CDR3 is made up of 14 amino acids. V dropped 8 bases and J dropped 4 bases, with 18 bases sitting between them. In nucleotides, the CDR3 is TGTGCCAGCTTACTGACGGACGGATTATACGAGCAGTACTTC. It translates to CASLLTDGLYEQYF. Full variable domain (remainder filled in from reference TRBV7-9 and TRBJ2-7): DTGVSQNPRHKITKRGQNVTFRCDPISEHNRLYWYRQTLGQGPEFLTYFQNEAQLEKSRLLSDRFSAERPKGSFSTLEIQRTEQGDSAMYLCASLLTDGLYEQYFGPGTRLTVT.

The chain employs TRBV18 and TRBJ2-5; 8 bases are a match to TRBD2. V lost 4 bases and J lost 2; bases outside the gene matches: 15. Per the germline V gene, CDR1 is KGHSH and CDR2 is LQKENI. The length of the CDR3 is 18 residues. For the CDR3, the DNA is TGTGCCAGCTCACTCGGGACTAGTCCAACGTTGGGGCAAGAGACCCAGTACTTC. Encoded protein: CASSLGTSPTLGQETQYF.

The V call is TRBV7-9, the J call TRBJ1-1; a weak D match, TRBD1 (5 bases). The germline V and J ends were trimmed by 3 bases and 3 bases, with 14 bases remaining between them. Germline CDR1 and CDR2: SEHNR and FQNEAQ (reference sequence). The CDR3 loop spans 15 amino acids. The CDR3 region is CASSFSQGEYTEAFF. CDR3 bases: TGTGCCAGCAGCTTTAGTCAGGGAGAGTACACTGAAGCTTTCTTT.

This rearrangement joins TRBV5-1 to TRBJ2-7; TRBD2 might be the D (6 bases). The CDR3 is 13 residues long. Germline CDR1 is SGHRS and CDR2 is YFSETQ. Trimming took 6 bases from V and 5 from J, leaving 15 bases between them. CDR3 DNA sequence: TGCGCCAGCACGGTCGGAGGGTGGGACGAGCAGTACTTC. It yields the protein CASTVGGWDEQYF. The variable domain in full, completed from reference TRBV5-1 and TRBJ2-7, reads KAGVTQTPRYLIKTRGQQVTLSCSPISGHRSVSWYQQTPGQGLQFLFEYFSETQRNKGNFPGRFSGRQFSNSRSEMNVSTLELGDSALYLCASTVGGWDEQYFGPGTRLTVT.

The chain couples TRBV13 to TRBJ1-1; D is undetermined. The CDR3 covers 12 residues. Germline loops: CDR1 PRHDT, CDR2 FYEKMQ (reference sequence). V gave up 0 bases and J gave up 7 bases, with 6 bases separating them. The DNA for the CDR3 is TGTGCCAGCAGCTTAGGGCGCCTTGAAGCTTTCTTT. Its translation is CASSLGRLEAFF.

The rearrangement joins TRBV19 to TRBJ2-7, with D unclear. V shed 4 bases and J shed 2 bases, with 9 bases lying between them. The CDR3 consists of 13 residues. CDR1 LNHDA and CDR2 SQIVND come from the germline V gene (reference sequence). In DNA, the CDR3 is TGTGCCAGTAGTAATGCGGACCCCTACGAGCAGTACTTC. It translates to CASSNADPYEQYF.

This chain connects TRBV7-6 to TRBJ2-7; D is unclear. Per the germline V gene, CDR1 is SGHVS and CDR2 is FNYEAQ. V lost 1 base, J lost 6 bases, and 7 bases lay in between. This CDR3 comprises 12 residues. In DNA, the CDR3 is TGTGCCAGCAGCTTAGTGGCTTCCGAGCAGTACTTC. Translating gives CASSLVASEQYF.

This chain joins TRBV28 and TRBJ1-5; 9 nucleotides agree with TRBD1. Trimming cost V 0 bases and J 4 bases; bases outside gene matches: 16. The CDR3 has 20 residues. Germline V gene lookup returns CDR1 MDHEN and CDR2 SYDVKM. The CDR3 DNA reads TGTGCCAGCAGTTTATGGGGGACAGGGATCAGCGGGGCCTTAAATCAGCCCCAGCATTTT. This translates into CASSLWGTGISGALNQPQHF. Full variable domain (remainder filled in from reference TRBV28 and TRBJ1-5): DVKVTQSSRYLVKRTGEKVFLECVQDMDHENMFWYRQDPGLGLRLIYFSYDVKMKEKGDIPEGYSVSREKKERFSLILESASTNQTSMYLCASSLWGTGISGALNQPQHFGDGTRLSIL.

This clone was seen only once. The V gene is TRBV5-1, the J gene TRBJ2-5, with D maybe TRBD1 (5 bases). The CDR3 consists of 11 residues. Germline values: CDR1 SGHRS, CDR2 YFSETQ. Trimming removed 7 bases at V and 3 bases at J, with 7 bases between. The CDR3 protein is CASSTEETQYF. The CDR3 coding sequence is TGCGCCAGCTCGACAGAAGAGACCCAGTACTTC.

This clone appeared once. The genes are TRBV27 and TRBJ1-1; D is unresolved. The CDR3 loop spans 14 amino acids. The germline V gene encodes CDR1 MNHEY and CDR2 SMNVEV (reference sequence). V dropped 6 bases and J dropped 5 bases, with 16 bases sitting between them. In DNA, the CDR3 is TGTGCCAGCAGCCCCCTTGATAGGAGGACTGAAGCTTTCTTT. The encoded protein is CASSPLDRRTEAFF.

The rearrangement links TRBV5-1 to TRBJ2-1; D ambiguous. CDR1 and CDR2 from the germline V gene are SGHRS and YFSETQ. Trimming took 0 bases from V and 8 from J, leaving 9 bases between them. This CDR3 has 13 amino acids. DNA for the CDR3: TGCGCCAGCAGCTTGGCCAGCACTCATGAGCAGTTCTTC. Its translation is CASSLASTHEQFF.

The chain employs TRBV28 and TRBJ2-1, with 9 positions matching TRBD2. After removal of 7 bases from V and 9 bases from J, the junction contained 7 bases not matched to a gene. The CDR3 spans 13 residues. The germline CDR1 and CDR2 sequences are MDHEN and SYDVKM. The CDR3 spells CASTLGSGGEQFF. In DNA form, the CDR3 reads TGTGCCAGCACCCTGGGTAGCGGGGGTGAGCAGTTCTTC.

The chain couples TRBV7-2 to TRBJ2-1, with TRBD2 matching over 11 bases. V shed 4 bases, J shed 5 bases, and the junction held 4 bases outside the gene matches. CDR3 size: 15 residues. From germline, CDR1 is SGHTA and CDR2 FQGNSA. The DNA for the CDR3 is TGTGCCAGCAGCTCTACTAGCGGGGGAAACAATGAGCAGTTCTTC. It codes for CASSSTSGGNNEQFF.

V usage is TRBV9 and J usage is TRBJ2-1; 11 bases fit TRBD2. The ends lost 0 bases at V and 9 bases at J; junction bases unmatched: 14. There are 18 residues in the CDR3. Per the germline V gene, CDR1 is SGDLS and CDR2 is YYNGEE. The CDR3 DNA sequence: TGTGCCAGCAGCGTAGCGGGGGTCCCACTAGCGGGAGAATTTGAGCAGTTCTTC. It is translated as CASSVAGVPLAGEFEQFF. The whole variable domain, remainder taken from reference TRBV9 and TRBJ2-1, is DSGVTQTPKHLITATGQRVTLRCSPRSGDLSVYWYQQSLDQGLQFLIQYYNGEERAKGNILERFSAQQFPDLHSELNLSSLELGDSALYFCASSVAGVPLAGEFEQFFGPGTRLTVL.

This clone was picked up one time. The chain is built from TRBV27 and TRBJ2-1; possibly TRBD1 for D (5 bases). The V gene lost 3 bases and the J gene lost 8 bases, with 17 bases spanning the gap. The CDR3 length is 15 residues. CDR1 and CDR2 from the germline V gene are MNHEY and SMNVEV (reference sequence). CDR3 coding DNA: TGTGCCAGCAGTTTGTCAGGGCGTTTTTTAGATGAGCAGTTCTTC. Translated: CASSLSGRFLDEQFF.

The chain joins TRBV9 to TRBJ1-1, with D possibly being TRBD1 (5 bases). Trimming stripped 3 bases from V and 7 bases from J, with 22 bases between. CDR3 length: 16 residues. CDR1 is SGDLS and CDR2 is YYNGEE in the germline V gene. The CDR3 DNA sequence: TGTGCCAGCAGCGCTAACCGGGAGAGAGGGGAAAATGAAGCTTTCTTT. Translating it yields CASSANRERGENEAFF.

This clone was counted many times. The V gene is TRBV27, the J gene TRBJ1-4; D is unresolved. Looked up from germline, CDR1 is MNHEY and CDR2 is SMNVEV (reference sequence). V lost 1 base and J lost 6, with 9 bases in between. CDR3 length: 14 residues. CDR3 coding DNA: TGTGCCAGCAGTTTATTAGGGCCAGATGAAAAACTGTTTTTT. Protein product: CASSLLGPDEKLFF.

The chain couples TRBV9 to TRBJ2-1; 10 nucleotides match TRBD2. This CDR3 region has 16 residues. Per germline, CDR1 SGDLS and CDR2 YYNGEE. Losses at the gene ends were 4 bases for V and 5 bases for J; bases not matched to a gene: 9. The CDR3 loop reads CASSPDRTSGDNEQFF. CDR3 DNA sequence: TGTGCCAGCAGCCCCGACAGGACTAGCGGAGACAATGAGCAGTTCTTC.

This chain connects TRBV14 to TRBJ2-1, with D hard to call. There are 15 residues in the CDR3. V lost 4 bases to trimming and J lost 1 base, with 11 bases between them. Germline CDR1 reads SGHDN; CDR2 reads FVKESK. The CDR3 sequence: CASSPVYGSYNEQFF. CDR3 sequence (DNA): TGTGCCAGCAGCCCCGTCTACGGTTCCTACAATGAGCAGTTCTTC.

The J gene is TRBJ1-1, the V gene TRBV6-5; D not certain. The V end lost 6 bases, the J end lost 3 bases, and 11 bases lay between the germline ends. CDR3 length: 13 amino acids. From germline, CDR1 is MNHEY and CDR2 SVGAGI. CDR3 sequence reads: CASSPGPDTEAFF. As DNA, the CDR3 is TGTGCCAGCAGCCCCGGCCCGGACACTGAAGCTTTCTTT.

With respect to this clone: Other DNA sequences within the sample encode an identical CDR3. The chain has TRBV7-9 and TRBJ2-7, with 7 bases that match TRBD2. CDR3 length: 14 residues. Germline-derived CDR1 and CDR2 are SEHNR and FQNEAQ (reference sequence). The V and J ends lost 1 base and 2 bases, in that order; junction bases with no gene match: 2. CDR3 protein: CASSLGTRPYEQYF. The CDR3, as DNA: TGTGCCAGCAGCTTAGGGACTAGACCCTACGAGCAGTACTTC.

The CDR3 loop reads CASNLAGVSYEQYF. The CDR3 DNA follows: TGTGCCAGCAACCTAGCGGGAGTATCCTACGAGCAGTACTTC. This chain uses TRBV6-1 with TRBJ2-7, with TRBD2 identical over 10 bases. CDR3 length: 14 residues. Germline values: CDR1 MNHNS, CDR2 SASEGT. V shed 7 bases, J shed 1 base, and the junction held 4 bases outside the gene matches.

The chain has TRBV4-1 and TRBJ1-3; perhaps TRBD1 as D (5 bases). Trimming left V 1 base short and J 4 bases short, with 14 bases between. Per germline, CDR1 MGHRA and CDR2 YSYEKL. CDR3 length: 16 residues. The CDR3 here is CASSQGSGSDGNTIYF. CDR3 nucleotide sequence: TGCGCCAGCAGCCAAGGTTCAGGGAGTGACGGAAACACCATATATTTT.

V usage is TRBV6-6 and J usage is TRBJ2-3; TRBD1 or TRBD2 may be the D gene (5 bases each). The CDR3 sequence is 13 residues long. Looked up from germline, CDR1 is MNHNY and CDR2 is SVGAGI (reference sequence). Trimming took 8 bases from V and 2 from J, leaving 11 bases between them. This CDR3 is CASEGKPTDTQYF. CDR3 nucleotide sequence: TGTGCCAGCGAGGGGAAGCCCACAGATACGCAGTATTTT.